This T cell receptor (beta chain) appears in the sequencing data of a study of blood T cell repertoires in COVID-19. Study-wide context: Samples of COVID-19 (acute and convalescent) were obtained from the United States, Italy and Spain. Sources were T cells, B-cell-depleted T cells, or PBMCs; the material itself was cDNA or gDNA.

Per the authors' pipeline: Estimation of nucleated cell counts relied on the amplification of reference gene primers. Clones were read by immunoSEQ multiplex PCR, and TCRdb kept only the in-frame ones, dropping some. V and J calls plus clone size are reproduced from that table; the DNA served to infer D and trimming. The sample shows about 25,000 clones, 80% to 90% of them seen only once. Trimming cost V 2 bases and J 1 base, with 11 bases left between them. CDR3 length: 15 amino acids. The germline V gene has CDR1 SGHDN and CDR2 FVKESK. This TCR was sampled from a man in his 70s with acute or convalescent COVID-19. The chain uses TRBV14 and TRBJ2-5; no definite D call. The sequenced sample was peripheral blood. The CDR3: CASSQLIGGQETQYF. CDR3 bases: TGTGCCAGCAGCCAATTGATCGGTGGCCAAGAGACCCAGTACTTC.